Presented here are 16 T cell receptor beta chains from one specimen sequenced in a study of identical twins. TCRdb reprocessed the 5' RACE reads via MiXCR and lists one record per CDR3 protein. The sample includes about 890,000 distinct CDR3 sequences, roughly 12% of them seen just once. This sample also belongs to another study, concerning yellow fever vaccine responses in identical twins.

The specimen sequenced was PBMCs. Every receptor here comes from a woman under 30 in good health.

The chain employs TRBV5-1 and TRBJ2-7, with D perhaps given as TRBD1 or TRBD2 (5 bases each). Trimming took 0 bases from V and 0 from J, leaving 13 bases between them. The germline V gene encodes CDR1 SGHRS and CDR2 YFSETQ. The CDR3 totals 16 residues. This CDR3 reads CASSLDSAGSSYEQYF. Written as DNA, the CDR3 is TGCGCCAGCAGCTTGGATAGCGCAGGGAGCTCCTACGAGCAGTACTTC.

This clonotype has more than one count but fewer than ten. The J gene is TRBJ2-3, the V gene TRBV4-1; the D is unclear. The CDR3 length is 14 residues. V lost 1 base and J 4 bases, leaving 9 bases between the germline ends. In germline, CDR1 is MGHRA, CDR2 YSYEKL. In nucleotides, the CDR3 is TGCGCCAGCAGCCAAGGTTACCTTGCAGATACGCAGTATTTT. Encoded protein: CASSQGYLADTQYF.

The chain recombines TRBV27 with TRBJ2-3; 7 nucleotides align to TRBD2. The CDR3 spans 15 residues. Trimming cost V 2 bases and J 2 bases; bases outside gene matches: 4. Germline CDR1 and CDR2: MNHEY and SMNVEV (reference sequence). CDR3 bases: TGTGCCAGCAGTTTAGTGGGGGGGAACACAGATACGCAGTATTTT. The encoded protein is CASSLVGGNTDTQYF.

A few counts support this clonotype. Here the CDR3 DNA reads TGCAGTGCTAGAGATTTCTCCTGGGGGGACCCCTACGAGCAGTACTTC. Its translation: CSARDFSWGDPYEQYF. The gene calls are TRBV20-1 and TRBJ2-7, with D tentatively TRBD2 (6 bases). V lost 0 bases and J lost 2, with 17 bases in between. This CDR3 is built from 16 residues. Germline V gene lookup returns CDR1 DFQATT and CDR2 SNEGSKA (reference sequence).

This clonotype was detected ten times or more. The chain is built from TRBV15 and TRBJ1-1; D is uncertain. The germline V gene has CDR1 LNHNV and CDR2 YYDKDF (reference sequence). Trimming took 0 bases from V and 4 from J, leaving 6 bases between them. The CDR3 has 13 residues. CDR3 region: CATSREPPTEAFF. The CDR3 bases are TGTGCCACCAGCAGAGAGCCTCCCACTGAAGCTTTCTTT.

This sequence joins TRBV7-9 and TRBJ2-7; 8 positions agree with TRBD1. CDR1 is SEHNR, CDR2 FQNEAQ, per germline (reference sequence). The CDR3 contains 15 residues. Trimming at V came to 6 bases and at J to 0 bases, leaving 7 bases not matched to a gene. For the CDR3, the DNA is TGTGCCAGCAGTTTATGGACAGGGAGCTCCTACGAGCAGTACGTC. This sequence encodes CASSLWTGSSYEQYV.

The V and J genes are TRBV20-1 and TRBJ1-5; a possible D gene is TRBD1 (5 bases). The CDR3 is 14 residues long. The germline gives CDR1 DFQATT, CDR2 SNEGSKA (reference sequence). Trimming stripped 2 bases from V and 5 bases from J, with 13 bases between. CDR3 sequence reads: CSARIQGFDQPQHF. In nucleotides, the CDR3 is TGCAGTGCTAGAATCCAGGGATTTGATCAGCCCCAGCATTTT.

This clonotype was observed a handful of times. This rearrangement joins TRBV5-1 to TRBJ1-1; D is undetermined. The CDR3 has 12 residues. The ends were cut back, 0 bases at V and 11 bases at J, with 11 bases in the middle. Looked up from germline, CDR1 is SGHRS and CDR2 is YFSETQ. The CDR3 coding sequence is TGCGCCAGCAGCTTGGACAGCACTGGGGCTTTCTTT. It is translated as CASSLDSTGAFF.

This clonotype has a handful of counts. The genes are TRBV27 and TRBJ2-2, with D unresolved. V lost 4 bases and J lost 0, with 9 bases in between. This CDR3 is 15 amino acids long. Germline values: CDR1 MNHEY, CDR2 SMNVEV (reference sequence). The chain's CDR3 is CASSYQNANTGELFF. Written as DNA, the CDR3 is TGTGCCAGCAGTTATCAGAACGCGAACACCGGGGAGCTGTTTTTT.

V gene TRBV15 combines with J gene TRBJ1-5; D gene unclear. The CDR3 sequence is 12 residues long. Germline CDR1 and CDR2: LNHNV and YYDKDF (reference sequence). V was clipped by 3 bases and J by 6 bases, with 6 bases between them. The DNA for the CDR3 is TGTGCCACCAGCAGCGACGCTCAGCCCCAGCATTTT. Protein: CATSSDAQPQHF.

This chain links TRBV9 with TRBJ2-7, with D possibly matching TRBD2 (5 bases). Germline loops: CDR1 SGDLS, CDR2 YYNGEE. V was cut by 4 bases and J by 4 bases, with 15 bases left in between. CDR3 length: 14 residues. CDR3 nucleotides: TGTGCCAGCAGCCCCACTAGAAGGGCTTACGAGCAGTACTTC. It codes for CASSPTRRAYEQYF.

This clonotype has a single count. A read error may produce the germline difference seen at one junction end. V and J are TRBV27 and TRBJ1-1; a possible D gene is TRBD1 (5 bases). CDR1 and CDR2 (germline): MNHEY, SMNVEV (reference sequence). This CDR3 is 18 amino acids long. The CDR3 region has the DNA TGCACCAGCAGTTTCCCGTCTGAGGCAGCCAGGGCGTGGACTGAAGCTTTCTTT. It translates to CTSSFPSEAARAWTEAFF.

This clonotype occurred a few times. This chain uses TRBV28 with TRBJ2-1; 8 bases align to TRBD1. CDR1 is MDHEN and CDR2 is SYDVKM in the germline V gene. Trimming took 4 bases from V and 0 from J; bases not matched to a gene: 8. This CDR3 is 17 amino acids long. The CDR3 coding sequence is TGTGCCAGCAGTTCCTATCGACAGGGGACCTCCTACAATGAGCAGTTCTTC. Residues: CASSSYRQGTSYNEQFF.

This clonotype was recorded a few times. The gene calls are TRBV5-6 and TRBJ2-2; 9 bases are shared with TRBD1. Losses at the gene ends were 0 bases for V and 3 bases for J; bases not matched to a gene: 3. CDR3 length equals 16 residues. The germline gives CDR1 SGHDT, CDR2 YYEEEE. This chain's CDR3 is CASSLDRGPDTGELFF. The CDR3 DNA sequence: TGTGCCAGCAGCTTGGACAGGGGGCCTGACACCGGGGAGCTGTTTTTT. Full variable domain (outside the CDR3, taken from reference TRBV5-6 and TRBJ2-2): DAGVTQSPTHLIKTRGQQVTLRCSPKSGHDTVSWYQQALGQGPQFIFQYYEEEERQRGNFPDRFSGHQFPNYSSELNVNALLLGDSALYLCASSLDRGPDTGELFFGEGSRLTVL.

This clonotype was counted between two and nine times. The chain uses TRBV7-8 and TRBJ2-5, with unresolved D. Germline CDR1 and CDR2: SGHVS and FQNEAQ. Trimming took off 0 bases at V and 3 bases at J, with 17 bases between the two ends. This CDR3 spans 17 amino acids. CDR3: CASSLARVQILKETQYF. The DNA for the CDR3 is TGTGCCAGCAGCTTAGCTCGTGTGCAGATCCTAAAAGAGACCCAGTACTTC.

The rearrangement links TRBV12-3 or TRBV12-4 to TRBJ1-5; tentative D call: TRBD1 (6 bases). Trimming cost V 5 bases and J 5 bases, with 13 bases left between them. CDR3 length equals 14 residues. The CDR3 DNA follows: TGTGCCAGCAGTATTACAGGGATGCATCAGCCCCAGCATTTT. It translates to CASSITGMHQPQHF.